The rows below give T cell receptor beta chains drawn from one sample of a study of T-cell reconstitution after alpha-beta-depleted transplantation in children. TCRdb recomputed calls from the PCR reads with MiXCR, one row per CDR3 protein. This sample has about 410,000 distinct CDR3 sequences, with around 21% found just once. The sample consisted of PBMCs from the stem cell graft donor, taken from the stem cell graft. The receptors were sampled from a human donor who donated a stem cell graft to a child with acute myeloid leukemia. CDR3s include the opening cysteine and the closing phenylalanine or tryptophan. D genes are given only for firm matches. Clone size is not always given. Where it is, it says once, few, many or a class for expanded clones.

d_call: NA; v_call: TRBV5-1; j_call: TRBJ1-2; cdr3_length: 18; clone_size: few; cdr3_aa: CASSLAPGRAPPDYGYTF; cdr3_nt: TGCGCCAGCAGCTTGGCTCCCGGACGGGCACCTCCTGACTATGGCTACACCTTC
d_call: TRBD1; v_call: TRBV12-3/TRBV12-4; j_call: TRBJ2-7; cdr3_length: 15; clone_size: few; cdr3_aa: CASSHGTVLSYEQYF; cdr3_nt: TGTGCCAGCAGTCATGGGACAGTTCTATCCTACGAGCAGTACTTC
d_call: TRBD2; v_call: TRBV20-1; j_call: TRBJ2-1; cdr3_length: 17; clone_size: many; cdr3_aa: CSASLILAGVVYNEQFF; cdr3_nt: TGCAGTGCTAGCTTGATTCTGGCGGGAGTAGTCTACAATGAGCAGTTCTTC
d_call: NA; v_call: TRBV4-3; j_call: TRBJ2-7; cdr3_length: 18; clone_size: few; cdr3_aa: CASSQDISDSLLGYEQYF; cdr3_nt: TGCGCCAGCAGCCAAGATATCTCGGACTCACTCTTGGGGTACGAGCAGTACTTC
d_call: NA; v_call: TRBV12-3/TRBV12-4; j_call: TRBJ1-3; cdr3_length: 10; clone_size: many; cdr3_aa: CASSENTIYF; cdr3_nt: TGTGCCAGCAGCGAAAACACCATATATTTT
d_call: NA; v_call: TRBV5-1; j_call: TRBJ2-2; cdr3_length: 16; clone_size: NA; cdr3_aa: CASSLEGAHDTGELFF; cdr3_nt: TGCGCCAGCAGCTTGGAGGGAGCCCACGACACCGGGGAGCTGTTTTTT
d_call: TRBD2; v_call: TRBV20-1; j_call: TRBJ2-5; cdr3_length: 12; clone_size: many; cdr3_aa: CSAISGTETQYF; cdr3_nt: TGCAGTGCTATCAGCGGGACGGAGACCCAGTACTTC
d_call: TRBD2; v_call: TRBV7-6; j_call: TRBJ2-1; cdr3_length: 15; clone_size: many; cdr3_aa: CASSQAGGSYNEQFF; cdr3_nt: TGTGCCAGCAGCCAAGCGGGAGGTTCCTACAATGAGCAGTTCTTC
d_call: TRBD1; v_call: TRBV6-1; j_call: TRBJ2-3; cdr3_length: 15; clone_size: many; cdr3_aa: CASSDSGQYTDTQYF; cdr3_nt: TGTGCCAGCAGCGATTCGGGACAGTACACAGATACGCAGTATTTT
d_call: TRBD1; v_call: TRBV10-3; j_call: TRBJ1-3; cdr3_length: 13; clone_size: few; cdr3_aa: CAISDGTANTIYF; cdr3_nt: TGTGCCATCAGTGACGGGACAGCGAACACCATATATTTT
d_call: NA; v_call: TRBV6-1; j_call: TRBJ2-1; cdr3_length: 16; clone_size: NA; cdr3_aa: CASSEGTHPGWSEQFF; cdr3_nt: TGTGCCAGCAGTGAAGGGACCCATCCGGGATGGAGTGAGCAGTTCTTC
d_call: TRBD2; v_call: TRBV15; j_call: TRBJ2-7; cdr3_length: 16; clone_size: few; cdr3_aa: CATSRDRVLAGSAQYF; cdr3_nt: TGTGCCACCAGCAGAGATCGCGTGCTAGCGGGATCAGCGCAGTACTTC
d_call: NA; v_call: TRBV12-3/TRBV12-4; j_call: TRBJ2-1; cdr3_length: 16; clone_size: many; cdr3_aa: CASSREGGGSYNEQFF; cdr3_nt: TGTGCCAGCAGTCGCGAGGGGGGGGGCTCCTACAATGAGCAGTTCTTC
d_call: NA; v_call: TRBV27; j_call: TRBJ2-7; cdr3_length: 14; clone_size: NA; cdr3_aa: CASSLGTTIHEQYF; cdr3_nt: TGTGCCAGCAGTTTAGGGACAACCATCCACGAGCAGTACTTC
d_call: TRBD1; v_call: TRBV5-1; j_call: TRBJ2-3; cdr3_length: 15; clone_size: few; cdr3_aa: CASSLGTGDVNTQYF; cdr3_nt: TGCGCCAGCAGCTTAGGGACAGGGGACGTAAATACGCAGTATTTT
d_call: NA; v_call: TRBV24-1; j_call: TRBJ2-1; cdr3_length: 15; clone_size: many; cdr3_aa: CATSSWTARYNEQFF; cdr3_nt: TGTGCCACCAGCTCTTGGACAGCTCGCTACAATGAGCAGTTCTTC
d_call: NA; v_call: TRBV6-5; j_call: TRBJ1-5; cdr3_length: 18; clone_size: NA; cdr3_aa: CASSYQYGRIHSNQPQHF; cdr3_nt: TGTGCCAGCAGTTACCAATACGGGAGAATTCATAGCAATCAGCCCCAGCATTTT
d_call: TRBD1; v_call: TRBV12-3/TRBV12-4; j_call: TRBJ1-2; cdr3_length: 15; clone_size: NA; cdr3_aa: CASSFEAGGPSGYTF; cdr3_nt: TGTGCCAGCAGTTTTGAGGCAGGGGGGCCTAGCGGCTACACCTTC
d_call: TRBD1; v_call: TRBV29-1; j_call: TRBJ2-7; cdr3_length: 13; clone_size: many; cdr3_aa: CSVDLGQANEQYF; cdr3_nt: TGCAGCGTTGATCTCGGACAGGCAAACGAGCAGTACTTC
d_call: TRBD1; v_call: TRBV12-3/TRBV12-4; j_call: TRBJ2-7; cdr3_length: 14; clone_size: NA; cdr3_aa: CASSTRDRLYEQYF; cdr3_nt: TGTGCCAGCAGTACCCGGGACAGGCTCTACGAGCAGTACTTC
d_call: NA; v_call: TRBV20-1; j_call: TRBJ1-2; cdr3_length: 14; clone_size: few; cdr3_aa: CSARDAGTNYGYTF; cdr3_nt: TGCAGTGCTAGAGATGCGGGAACTAACTATGGCTACACCTTC
d_call: NA; v_call: TRBV20-1; j_call: TRBJ1-1; cdr3_length: 13; clone_size: many; cdr3_aa: CSARVGANTEAFF; cdr3_nt: TGCAGTGCTAGAGTGGGAGCGAACACTGAAGCTTTCTTT
d_call: NA; v_call: TRBV12-3/TRBV12-4; j_call: TRBJ1-1; cdr3_length: 13; clone_size: few; cdr3_aa: CASRPGGLTEAFF; cdr3_nt: TGTGCCAGCAGACCGGGGGGCCTAACTGAAGCTTTCTTT
d_call: TRBD2; v_call: TRBV20-1; j_call: TRBJ2-1; cdr3_length: 14; clone_size: many; cdr3_aa: CSARDLAGYNEQFF; cdr3_nt: TGCAGTGCTAGAGATCTAGCGGGATACAATGAGCAGTTCTTC
d_call: TRBD1; v_call: TRBV20-1; j_call: TRBJ2-2; cdr3_length: 17; clone_size: few; cdr3_aa: CSARGTGGRRNTGELFF; cdr3_nt: TGCAGTGCTAGGGGGACAGGGGGCAGGCGAAACACCGGGGAGCTGTTTTTT
d_call: NA; v_call: TRBV20-1; j_call: TRBJ2-7; cdr3_length: 14; clone_size: NA; cdr3_aa: CSASGGLGPYEQYF; cdr3_nt: TGCAGTGCTAGCGGGGGACTTGGCCCCTACGAGCAGTACTTC
d_call: NA; v_call: TRBV15; j_call: TRBJ2-7; cdr3_length: 14; clone_size: NA; cdr3_aa: CATSTQLGSYEQYF; cdr3_nt: TGTGCCACCAGCACGCAATTGGGCTCCTACGAGCAGTACTTC
d_call: TRBD2; v_call: TRBV7-2; j_call: TRBJ2-5; cdr3_length: 16; clone_size: NA; cdr3_aa: CASSRLAGGPQETQYF; cdr3_nt: TGTGCCAGCAGCCGGCTAGCGGGAGGGCCCCAAGAGACCCAGTACTTC
d_call: NA; v_call: TRBV10-2; j_call: TRBJ2-1; cdr3_length: 13; clone_size: few; cdr3_aa: CASTGDSYNEQFF; cdr3_nt: TGCGCCAGCACGGGGGACTCCTACAATGAGCAGTTCTTC
d_call: NA; v_call: TRBV20-1; j_call: TRBJ2-3; cdr3_length: 14; clone_size: many; cdr3_aa: CSAPPAGNTDTQYF; cdr3_nt: TGCAGTGCCCCCCCGGCGGGAAACACAGATACGCAGTATTTT
d_call: TRBD2; v_call: TRBV7-3; j_call: TRBJ2-1; cdr3_length: 17; clone_size: NA; cdr3_aa: CASSSQPAGGIGNEQFF; cdr3_nt: TGTGCCAGCAGCTCGCAACCGGCGGGAGGGATCGGGAATGAGCAGTTCTTC
d_call: NA; v_call: TRBV28; j_call: TRBJ1-2; cdr3_length: 14; clone_size: NA; cdr3_aa: CASSPPPRGYGYTF; cdr3_nt: TGTGCCAGCAGTCCTCCCCCTAGGGGGTATGGCTACACCTTC
d_call: TRBD2; v_call: TRBV20-1; j_call: TRBJ2-1; cdr3_length: 15; clone_size: many; cdr3_aa: CSARKGTSGYNEQFF; cdr3_nt: TGCAGTGCTAGAAAGGGGACTAGCGGCTACAATGAGCAGTTCTTC
d_call: NA; v_call: TRBV12-3/TRBV12-4; j_call: TRBJ2-3; cdr3_length: 13; clone_size: NA; cdr3_aa: CASSETNTDTQYF; cdr3_nt: TGTGCCAGCAGCGAGACTAACACAGATACGCAGTATTTT
d_call: TRBD2; v_call: TRBV10-2; j_call: TRBJ2-5; cdr3_length: 19; clone_size: NA; cdr3_aa: CASSESRLAGGGSWETQYF; cdr3_nt: TGCGCCAGCAGTGAGTCGCGGCTAGCGGGAGGCGGGTCATGGGAGACCCAGTACTTC
d_call: NA; v_call: TRBV20-1; j_call: TRBJ2-7; cdr3_length: 13; clone_size: NA; cdr3_aa: CSARPRDLYEQYF; cdr3_nt: TGCAGTGCTAGACCCAGAGATCTTTACGAGCAGTACTTC
d_call: NA; v_call: TRBV7-9; j_call: TRBJ2-2; cdr3_length: 14; clone_size: NA; cdr3_aa: CASSLDREAGELFF; cdr3_nt: TGTGCCAGCAGCTTAGACAGGGAGGCCGGGGAGCTGTTTTTT
d_call: NA; v_call: TRBV5-5; j_call: TRBJ2-3; cdr3_length: 16; clone_size: few; cdr3_aa: CASSLEASTLTDTQYF; cdr3_nt: TGTGCCAGCAGCTTGGAAGCTAGCACCCTCACAGATACGCAGTATTTT
d_call: NA; v_call: TRBV20-1; j_call: TRBJ2-7; cdr3_length: 14; clone_size: few; cdr3_aa: CSARGGASSYEQYF; cdr3_nt: TGCAGTGCTAGAGGGGGCGCGAGCTCCTACGAGCAGTACTTC
d_call: NA; v_call: TRBV24-1; j_call: TRBJ2-2; cdr3_length: 14; clone_size: few; cdr3_aa: CATRGPGNTGELFF; cdr3_nt: TGTGCCACCAGGGGACCGGGGAACACCGGGGAGCTGTTTTTT
d_call: NA; v_call: TRBV6-5; j_call: TRBJ1-2; cdr3_length: 15; clone_size: few; cdr3_aa: CASSHQISFNYGYTF; cdr3_nt: TGTGCCAGCAGTCACCAAATCAGTTTTAACTATGGCTACACCTTC
d_call: TRBD1; v_call: TRBV28; j_call: TRBJ2-7; cdr3_length: 15; clone_size: few; cdr3_aa: CASSPWTGSIYEQYF; cdr3_nt: TGTGCCAGCAGTCCCTGGACAGGGTCTATCTACGAGCAGTACTTC
d_call: TRBD2; v_call: TRBV7-2; j_call: TRBJ2-1; cdr3_length: 16; clone_size: NA; cdr3_aa: CASSLAVTSAYNEQFF; cdr3_nt: TGTGCCAGCAGCTTAGCCGTGACTAGCGCTTACAATGAGCAGTTCTTC
d_call: NA; v_call: TRBV5-1; j_call: TRBJ2-1; cdr3_length: 16; clone_size: NA; cdr3_aa: CASTRGQGSSYNEQFF; cdr3_nt: TGCGCCAGCACCAGAGGACAAGGGAGCTCCTACAATGAGCAGTTCTTC
d_call: NA; v_call: TRBV6-4; j_call: TRBJ1-1; cdr3_length: 13; clone_size: NA; cdr3_aa: CASRRDAGAEAFF; cdr3_nt: TGTGCCAGCAGAAGGGACGCCGGAGCCGAAGCTTTCTTT
d_call: NA; v_call: TRBV12-3/TRBV12-4; j_call: TRBJ2-7; cdr3_length: 14; clone_size: NA; cdr3_aa: CASSHRNRGYEQYF; cdr3_nt: TGTGCCAGCAGTCACAGGAATCGGGGCTACGAGCAGTACTTC
d_call: TRBD1; v_call: TRBV5-1; j_call: TRBJ1-2; cdr3_length: 16; clone_size: NA; cdr3_aa: CASSFGDSQPSYGYTF; cdr3_nt: TGCGCCAGCAGCTTCGGGGACAGCCAACCCTCCTATGGCTACACCTTC
d_call: TRBD1; v_call: TRBV6-5; j_call: TRBJ2-2; cdr3_length: 14; clone_size: once; cdr3_aa: CASSYDRDTGELFF; cdr3_nt: TGTGCCAGCAGTTACGACAGGGACACCGGGGAGCTGTTTTTT
d_call: NA; v_call: TRBV15; j_call: TRBJ2-1; cdr3_length: 16; clone_size: NA; cdr3_aa: CATSRDLRFLGNEQFF; cdr3_nt: TGTGCCACCAGCAGAGATCTTCGCTTCCTGGGCAATGAGCAGTTCTTC
d_call: NA; v_call: TRBV28; j_call: TRBJ2-7; cdr3_length: 14; clone_size: NA; cdr3_aa: CASSLLGALYEQYF; cdr3_nt: TGTGCCAGCAGCCTGTTAGGGGCCCTCTACGAGCAGTACTTC
d_call: TRBD1; v_call: TRBV6-2/TRBV6-3; j_call: TRBJ2-1; cdr3_length: 14; clone_size: NA; cdr3_aa: CASNWPGQNNEQFF; cdr3_nt: TGTGCCAGCAACTGGCCGGGACAGAACAATGAGCAGTTCTTC
d_call: NA; v_call: TRBV24-1; j_call: TRBJ2-2; cdr3_length: 13; clone_size: many; cdr3_aa: CATRGSNTGELFF; cdr3_nt: TGTGCCACACGCGGGTCGAACACCGGGGAGCTGTTTTTT
d_call: NA; v_call: TRBV10-3; j_call: TRBJ1-3; cdr3_length: 15; clone_size: NA; cdr3_aa: CAIRQPGHSGNTIYF; cdr3_nt: TGTGCCATCAGACAACCGGGCCACTCTGGAAACACCATATATTTT
d_call: NA; v_call: TRBV20-1; j_call: TRBJ2-7; cdr3_length: 17; clone_size: many; cdr3_aa: CSARGAEGSEFSYEQYF; cdr3_nt: TGCAGTGCTAGGGGGGCGGAAGGGAGCGAATTTTCCTACGAGCAGTACTTC
d_call: TRBD1; v_call: TRBV20-1; j_call: TRBJ2-2; cdr3_length: 18; clone_size: NA; cdr3_aa: CSARAGPGTGFGTGELFF; cdr3_nt: TGCAGTGCTAGAGCAGGCCCCGGGACAGGGTTTGGAACCGGGGAGCTGTTTTTT
d_call: TRBD2; v_call: TRBV20-1; j_call: TRBJ2-1; cdr3_length: 14; clone_size: many; cdr3_aa: CGTATSVSYNEQFF; cdr3_nt: TGCGGGACCGCAACTAGCGTCTCCTACAATGAGCAGTTCTTC
d_call: NA; v_call: TRBV10-3; j_call: TRBJ2-7; cdr3_length: 10; clone_size: many; cdr3_aa: CAIPYYEQYF; cdr3_nt: TGTGCCATCCCTTACTACGAGCAGTACTTC